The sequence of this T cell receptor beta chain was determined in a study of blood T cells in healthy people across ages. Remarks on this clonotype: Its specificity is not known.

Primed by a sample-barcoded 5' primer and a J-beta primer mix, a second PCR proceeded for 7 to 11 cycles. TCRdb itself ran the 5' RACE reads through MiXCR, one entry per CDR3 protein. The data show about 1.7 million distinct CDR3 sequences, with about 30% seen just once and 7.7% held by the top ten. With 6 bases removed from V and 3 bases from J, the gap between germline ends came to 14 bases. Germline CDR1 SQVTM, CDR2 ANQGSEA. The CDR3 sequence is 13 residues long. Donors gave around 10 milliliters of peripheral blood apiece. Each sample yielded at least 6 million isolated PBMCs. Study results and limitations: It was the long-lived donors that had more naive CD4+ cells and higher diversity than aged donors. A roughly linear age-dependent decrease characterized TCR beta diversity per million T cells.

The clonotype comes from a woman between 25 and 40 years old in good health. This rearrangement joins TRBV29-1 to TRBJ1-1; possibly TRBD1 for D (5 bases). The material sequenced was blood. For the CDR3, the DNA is TGCAGCGTGGGTAAGGGGCAGTACACTGAAGCTTTCTTT. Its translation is CSVGKGQYTEAFF.